The subject of this entry is one T cell receptor (beta chain). Antigen unknown. The CDR3 contains 17 residues. CDR1 and CDR2 from the germline V gene are SGHVS and FQNEAQ. V lost 0 bases to trimming and J lost 3 bases; unmatched junction nucleotides: 10. Expressed TCRB transcripts got sequenced, as all isolated RNA was reverse transcribed. Libraries were prepared by immunoSEQ multiplex PCR; TCRdb keeps only in-frame clonotypes and omits some of them. This table has roughly 51,000 clones, around 56% appearing once. The data are from a study of beta chain features in type 1 diabetes. Study-level findings and limits: Within each of all four CD4+ subsets, Type 1 diabetes patients had TCRB CDR3s that were moderately but significantly shorter.

Sequenced input: Tregs from blood. The receptor's source is a woman aged 40 to 55 with type 1 diabetes. The V gene is TRBV7-8, the J gene TRBJ2-7; TRBD2 aligns across 8 bases. CDR3 DNA: TGTGCCAGCAGCTTAGCGCGAGCTCGGGGGGGCGGCTACGAGCAGTACTTC. Translated: CASSLARARGGGYEQYF. The full variable domain, its missing parts supplied by reference TRBV7-8 and TRBJ2-7, is GAGVSQSPRYKVAKRGQDVALRCDPISGHVSLFWYQQALGQGPEFLTYFQNEAQLDKSGLPSDRFFAERPEGSVSTLKIQRTQQEDSAVYLCASSLARARGGGYEQYFGPGTRLTVT.